What follows are 21 T cell receptor beta chains derived from one specimen sequenced in a study of cytomegalovirus exposure and HLA in healthy donors. Libraries were prepared by immunoSEQ multiplex PCR; TCRdb keeps only in-frame clonotypes and omits some of them. The table records about 200,000 clones, 87% of them present only once. The sample consisted of PBMCs. The receptors were sampled from a woman aged 18-35 years in good health and CMV-seropositive.

The chain recombines TRBV7-9 with TRBJ1-4; 8 bases are shared with TRBD1. This CDR3 region has 17 residues. Looked up from germline, CDR1 is SEHNR and CDR2 is FQNEAQ (reference sequence). V was clipped by 3 bases and J by 3 bases; unmatched bases: 9. The CDR3 reads CASSFAQGAPANEKLFF. The CDR3 DNA follows: TGTGCCAGCAGCTTTGCGCAGGGGGCACCGGCTAATGAAAAACTGTTTTTT.

The gene calls are TRBV27 and TRBJ2-2, with D perhaps matching TRBD1 (6 bases). The germline V and J ends were trimmed by 4 bases and 6 bases, with 24 bases remaining between them. This CDR3 is built from 18 residues. The V gene's germline CDR1 is MNHEY and CDR2 SMNVEV (reference sequence). The CDR3 DNA sequence: TGTGCCAGCAGTTCAAGTCAATGGGGGCCCTTCAAATCCGGGGAGCTGTTTTTT. This gives the protein CASSSSQWGPFKSGELFF.

The chain couples TRBV9 to TRBJ1-2, with D unresolved. The CDR3 runs to 15 residues. Germline V lookup: CDR1 SGDLS, CDR2 YYNGEE. Trimming pared 0 bases from V and 4 bases from J, leaving 13 bases between. CDR3 amino acids: CASSVAGLLSYGYTF. CDR3 nucleotides: TGTGCCAGCAGCGTAGCTGGCCTTCTCAGCTATGGCTACACCTTC.

The J gene is TRBJ1-2, the V gene TRBV7-7; 7 bases agree with TRBD1. Trimming removed 6 bases from V and 2 bases from J; junction bases left unmatched: 15. Germline loops: CDR1 SSHAT, CDR2 FNYEAQ (reference sequence). The CDR3 length is 17 residues. CDR3 in DNA: TGTGCCAGCAGTTTTCCCCCAGGGGGAGGCCAAAACTATGGCTACACCTTC. It is translated as CASSFPPGGGQNYGYTF.

The V gene is TRBV2, the J gene TRBJ2-7, with D tentatively TRBD2 (6 bases). Trimming took 8 bases from V and 7 from J, leaving 18 bases between them. Germline assignment: CDR1 SNHLY and CDR2 FYNNEI. The CDR3 has 13 amino acids. This CDR3 is CASGSSQEGEQYF. The CDR3 DNA is TGTGCCAGCGGGAGCTCTCAGGAGGGGGAGCAGTACTTC.

V is TRBV27 and J is TRBJ1-5; possible D gene TRBD1, 6 bases. The CDR3 is 13 residues long. Trimming took 2 bases from V and 6 from J, leaving 8 bases between them. Germline CDR1 MNHEY, CDR2 SMNVEV (reference sequence). CDR3: CASSLGGTQPQHF. The CDR3 DNA follows: TGTGCCAGCAGTTTAGGGGGCACTCAGCCCCAGCATTTT.

The chain joins TRBV7-9 to TRBJ1-2; D remains ambiguous. The CDR3 is made up of 12 amino acids. Germline CDR1 and CDR2: SEHNR and FQNEAQ (reference sequence). Trimming took off 5 bases at V and 8 bases at J, with 12 bases between the two ends. DNA for the CDR3: TGTGCCAGCAGCCCAGACGGGAAAGGCTACACCTTC. Translating it yields CASSPDGKGYTF. The complete variable domain, with remaining parts taken from reference TRBV7-9 and TRBJ1-2, reads DTGVSQNPRHKITKRGQNVTFRCDPISEHNRLYWYRQTLGQGPEFLTYFQNEAQLEKSRLLSDRFSAERPKGSFSTLEIQRTEQGDSAMYLCASSPDGKGYTFGSGTRLTVV.

The V call is TRBV4-1, the J call TRBJ2-3; the D gene is possibly TRBD1 (6 bases). This CDR3 comprises 15 residues. CDR1 and CDR2 (germline): MGHRA, YSYEKL. Trimming stripped 1 base from V and 0 bases from J, with 8 bases between. The CDR3: CASSQVDSSTDTQYF. The DNA for the CDR3 is TGCGCCAGCAGCCAAGTGGACAGCAGCACAGATACGCAGTATTTT.

The chain combines TRBV28 with TRBJ2-7; TRBD1 aligns across 8 bases. The V gene's germline CDR1 is MDHEN and CDR2 SYDVKM. J gave up 3 bases and V 5 bases, and 9 bases lay outside the gene matches. The CDR3 contains 15 residues. This chain's CDR3 is CASSPRTGIGYEQYF. CDR3 bases: TGTGCCAGCAGTCCCAGGACAGGGATCGGCTACGAGCAGTACTTC. The full variable domain, rest sourced from reference TRBV28 and TRBJ2-7, is DVKVTQSSRYLVKRTGEKVFLECVQDMDHENMFWYRQDPGLGLRLIYFSYDVKMKEKGDIPEGYSVSREKKERFSLILESASTNQTSMYLCASSPRTGIGYEQYFGPGTRLTVT.

The chain couples TRBV5-6 to TRBJ2-3; TRBD2 might be the D (5 bases). Germline CDR1 SGHDT, CDR2 YYEEEE. V dropped 5 bases and J dropped 2 bases, with 27 bases sitting between them. The CDR3 has 19 residues. The CDR3 is CASSPQRASNDGDTDTQYF. In DNA, the CDR3 is TGTGCCAGCAGTCCCCAACGGGCTAGCAATGATGGGGACACAGATACGCAGTATTTT.

The CDR3 spells CASSLGTVGQETQYF. CDR3 coding DNA: TGTGCCAGCAGCTTAGGGACAGTAGGACAAGAGACCCAGTACTTC. The chain joins TRBV11-2 to TRBJ2-5, with a tentative D call TRBD1 (6 bases). There are 15 residues in the CDR3. CDR1 SGHAT and CDR2 FQNNGV come from the germline V gene. The ends were cut back, 1 base at V and 2 bases at J, with 11 bases in the middle.

J is TRBJ2-4 and V is TRBV5-6; TRBD1 agrees at 7 bases. This CDR3 spans 14 amino acids. Trimming at V came to 0 bases and at J to 5 bases, leaving 2 bases not matched to a gene. Looked up from germline, CDR1 is SGHDT and CDR2 is YYEEEE. The CDR3 loop reads CASSLGDSQNIQYF. The DNA of the CDR3 is TGTGCCAGCAGCTTGGGGGACAGTCAAAACATTCAGTACTTC.

CDR3 in amino acids: CASSEGRASGLSSYNEQFF. The CDR3 nucleotides are TGCGCCAGCAGTGAGGGTAGGGCTAGCGGGCTAAGCTCCTACAATGAGCAGTTCTTC. The gene calls are TRBV10-1 and TRBJ2-1; 8 bases align to TRBD2. Looked up from germline, CDR1 is WNHNN and CDR2 is SYGVQD (reference sequence). This CDR3 comprises 19 residues. V dropped 2 bases and J dropped 0; count of bases not matched to a gene: 12.

The chain employs TRBV4-1 and TRBJ1-2; D is possibly TRBD1 (5 bases). The V end lost 6 bases, the J end lost 8 bases, and 16 bases lay between the germline ends. The CDR3 length is 13 residues. Germline V CDR1 and CDR2: MGHRA, YSYEKL. DNA of the CDR3: TGCGCCAGCAGTCTTTCACCAGGGTGGGGCTACACCTTC. Protein: CASSLSPGWGYTF.

The rearrangement links TRBV6-6 to TRBJ1-3; no definite D call. This CDR3 has 13 amino acids. Trimming shortened V by 7 bases and J by 2 bases, and 9 bases separated the two germline ends. Germline V CDR1 and CDR2: MNHNY, SVGAGI (reference sequence). CDR3 sequence: CASNEGAGNTIYF. For the CDR3, the DNA is TGTGCCAGCAACGAGGGTGCTGGAAACACCATATATTTT.

The V gene is TRBV28, the J gene TRBJ2-1; 15 bases fit TRBD2. CDR1 and CDR2 from the germline V gene are MDHEN and SYDVKM. The V segment lost 6 bases and the J segment 14 bases; nucleotides outside the gene matches: 5. The CDR3 contains 13 residues. For the CDR3, the DNA is TGTGCCAGCAGCCGGACTAGCGGGAGGGCCAAGTTCTTC. This sequence encodes CASSRTSGRAKFF.

The chain couples TRBV18 to TRBJ1-1; 11 bases are shared with TRBD1. Germline trimming cut 4 bases from V and 5 bases from J; bases unmatched to any gene: 6. The CDR3 spans 15 residues. Germline assignment: CDR1 KGHSH and CDR2 LQKENI. CDR3 DNA: TGTGCCAGCTCACAAGGACAGGGGGCGAATACTGAAGCTTTCTTT. Its translation is CASSQGQGANTEAFF.

This clone was seen a single time. The chain joins TRBV7-8 to TRBJ2-3; the D is unclear. Per germline, CDR1 SGHVS and CDR2 FQNEAQ. The CDR3 has 13 residues. Trimming shortened V by 5 bases and J by 4 bases, and 10 bases separated the two germline ends. The CDR3 DNA sequence: TGTGCCAGCAGCCTCCGGGTAGCAGATACGCAGTATTTT. Its protein product is CASSLRVADTQYF. The whole variable domain, filled in from reference TRBV7-8 and TRBJ2-3, reads GAGVSQSPRYKVAKRGQDVALRCDPISGHVSLFWYQQALGQGPEFLTYFQNEAQLDKSGLPSDRFFAERPEGSVSTLKIQRTQQEDSAVYLCASSLRVADTQYFGPGTRLTVL.

The V call is TRBV30, the J call TRBJ1-2, with a tentative D call TRBD1 (6 bases). V was shortened by 4 bases and J by 7 bases, with 25 bases between the two germline ends. The length of the CDR3 is 16 residues. From germline, CDR1 is GTSNPN and CDR2 SVGIG (reference sequence). The CDR3 protein is CAWMVDITGQGLGYTF. The DNA for the CDR3 is TGTGCCTGGATGGTCGATATAACAGGGCAGGGTCTTGGCTACACCTTC.

The rearrangement uses TRBV18 and TRBJ2-7; 7 positions match TRBD2. Germline trimming cut 3 bases from V and 1 base from J; bases unmatched to any gene: 9. This CDR3 has 16 amino acids. In germline, CDR1 is KGHSH, CDR2 LQKENI. The CDR3 bases are TGTGCCAGCTCACCTTCGTCCGGGAGGAGGTCCTACGAGCAGTACTTC. Protein sequence: CASSPSSGRRSYEQYF.

This clone was found a few times. The chain joins TRBV19 to TRBJ1-2, with TRBD1 identical over 7 bases. V gave up 3 bases and J gave up 3 bases; unmatched junction bases: 7. This CDR3 is built from 15 residues. The germline gives CDR1 LNHDA, CDR2 SQIVND (reference sequence). The CDR3: CASSIRTGIDYGYTF. CDR3 nucleotides: TGTGCCAGTAGTATTCGGACAGGAATCGACTATGGCTACACCTTC.